Below are 13 T cell receptor beta chains sequenced from a single sample in a study of T cells in Graves' hyperthyroidism and ophthalmopathy. TCR beta CDR3 regions were amplified from RNA. The HTBI set primed first-round TCR CDR3 RT-PCR. One entry per CDR3 protein, called by TCRdb with MiXCR from the multiplex PCR reads. This table holds approximately 430,000 distinct CDR3 sequences, about a sixth found once. Sequenced material: blood. These receptors originate from a young woman with Graves' hyperthyroidism.

This clonotype appeared many times. The V and J genes are TRBV7-2 and TRBJ2-5, with D maybe TRBD1 (6 bases). V was shortened by 5 bases and J by 2 bases, with 9 bases between the two germline ends. CDR1 and CDR2 (germline): SGHTA, FQGNSA. The CDR3 extends over 13 amino acids. The CDR3 sequence: CASSRDTQETQYF. The DNA of the CDR3 is TGTGCCAGCAGCAGGGACACTCAAGAGACCCAGTACTTC. Supplemented by reference TRBV7-2 and TRBJ2-5, the full variable domain reads GAGVSQSPSNKVTEKGKDVELRCDPISGHTALYWYRQSLGQGLEFLIYFQGNSAPDKSGLPSDRFSAERTGGSVSTLTIQRTQQEDSAVYLCASSRDTQETQYFGPGTRLLVL.

Comments on this clonotype: A much bigger clone sits one base away, suggesting this may be a read error. J is TRBJ1-3 and V is TRBV2; 7 nucleotides line up with TRBD1. The CDR3 spans 17 residues. Per the germline V gene, CDR1 is SNHLY and CDR2 is FYNNEI. The CDR3 loop is CVSSVKGATGSGNTIYF. For the CDR3, the DNA is TGTGTCAGCAGTGTAAAGGGGGCGACTGGCTCTGGAAACACCATATATTTT.

This clonotype was found a few times. The chain has TRBV11-1 and TRBJ2-1; D possibly uses TRBD1 or TRBD2 (5 bases each). Trimming shortened V by 0 bases and J by 0 bases, and 9 bases separated the two germline ends. This CDR3 comprises 16 residues. Per the germline V gene, CDR1 is SGHAT and CDR2 is FQDESV (reference sequence). CDR3 nucleotides: TGTGCCAGCAGCTTAGCGGCAGGGAGCTCCTACAATGAGCAGTTCTTC. It encodes CASSLAAGSSYNEQFF.

V is TRBV6-4 and J is TRBJ2-1, with TRBD2 matching over 9 bases. CDR3 length equals 15 residues. V dropped 3 bases and J dropped 10; count of bases not matched to a gene: 10. Germline CDR1 is MRHNA and CDR2 is SNTAGT. The CDR3 protein is CASSDTAGGVHEQFF. The CDR3 nucleotides read TGTGCCAGCAGTGATACGGCGGGAGGGGTCCACGAGCAGTTCTTC.

This clonotype was picked up many times. The V call is TRBV29-1, the J call TRBJ1-1; possibly TRBD1 for D (6 bases). Germline V gene sequence: CDR1 SQVTM, CDR2 ANQGSEA. The length of the CDR3 is 14 residues. Trimming took off 0 bases at V and 6 bases at J, with 14 bases between the two ends. The CDR3 here is CSVEDSGGWAEAFF. CDR3 DNA sequence: TGCAGCGTTGAAGATTCGGGGGGCTGGGCTGAAGCTTTCTTT.

This clonotype has a handful of counts. This CDR3 is CASSLPGQGIFEVYNEQFF. CDR3 sequence (DNA): TGTGCCAGCAGCTTGCCGGGACAGGGGATTTTTGAGGTCTACAATGAGCAGTTCTTC. The V call is TRBV5-6, the J call TRBJ2-1; 10 nucleotides line up with TRBD1. V shed 1 base, J shed 3 bases, and the junction held 13 bases outside the gene matches. From germline, CDR1 is SGHDT and CDR2 YYEEEE. CDR3 length: 19 amino acids.

This clonotype was found many times. The chain uses TRBV7-2 and TRBJ1-1; D is uncertain. Trimming took off 8 bases at V and 1 base at J, with 14 bases between the two ends. Germline V lookup: CDR1 SGHTA, CDR2 FQGNSA. The CDR3 contains 14 residues. The CDR3 DNA follows: TGTGCCAGCTCTCCTGGGCTACCGAACACTGAAGCTTTCTTT. Translating it yields CASSPGLPNTEAFF. Looking up the rest from reference TRBV7-2 and TRBJ1-1 gives the full variable domain: GAGVSQSPSNKVTEKGKDVELRCDPISGHTALYWYRQSLGQGLEFLIYFQGNSAPDKSGLPSDRFSAERTGGSVSTLTIQRTQQEDSAVYLCASSPGLPNTEAFFGQGTRLTVV.

This clonotype was seen ten or more times. The J gene is TRBJ1-1, the V gene TRBV5-1; D is uncertain. The length of the CDR3 is 16 residues. Germline-derived CDR1 and CDR2 are SGHRS and YFSETQ. V was cut by 0 bases and J by 1 base, with 13 bases left in between. Here the CDR3 reads CASSLGRRTPNTEAFF. Written as DNA, the CDR3 is TGCGCCAGCAGCTTGGGACGCAGGACGCCGAACACTGAAGCTTTCTTT.

This clonotype was observed at least ten times. The chain links TRBV15 to TRBJ2-7, with 9 bases that match TRBD2. Germline CDR1 is LNHNV and CDR2 is YYDKDF (reference sequence). The V and J ends lost 1 base and 1 base, in that order; junction bases with no gene match: 5. This CDR3 has 16 residues. The CDR3 sequence is CATSRGTSGPSYEQYF. The CDR3 DNA reads TGTGCCACCAGCAGAGGTACTAGCGGGCCTTCCTACGAGCAGTACTTC.

In its sample, this clonotype was seen a few times. This chain uses TRBV6-1 with TRBJ1-5; D gene unclear. The germline V gene has CDR1 MNHNS and CDR2 SASEGT. Trimming took 4 bases from V and 1 from J, leaving 11 bases between them. CDR3 length equals 15 residues. Here the CDR3 reads CASSVLFGSNQPQHF. CDR3 DNA sequence: TGTGCCAGCAGTGTCCTTTTTGGGAGCAATCAGCCCCAGCATTTT.

This clonotype occurred many times. V gene TRBV18 combines with J gene TRBJ2-5, with unresolved D. CDR1 and CDR2 (germline): KGHSH, LQKENI. This CDR3 has 13 residues. Trimming cost V 3 bases and J 3 bases, with 8 bases left between them. The CDR3 DNA reads as TGTGCCAGCTCACCGGGCCCGGAAGAGACCCAGTACTTC. It specifies CASSPGPEETQYF.

This clonotype was found many times. The V call is TRBV2, the J call TRBJ2-3; the match to TRBD1 covers 9 bases. The V segment lost 6 bases and the J segment 3 bases; nucleotides outside the gene matches: 7. Germline CDR1 reads SNHLY; CDR2 reads FYNNEI. CDR3 length: 15 amino acids. The CDR3 sequence is CASSKNRGPTDTQYF. CDR3 coding DNA: TGTGCCAGCAGCAAAAACAGGGGGCCGACAGATACGCAGTATTTT.

This clonotype showed up just a few times. V gene TRBV20-1 combines with J gene TRBJ1-1; TRBD1 is a possible D gene (5 bases). This CDR3 is built from 15 residues. V dropped 6 bases and J dropped 1 base, with 18 bases sitting between them. Germline-derived CDR1 and CDR2 are DFQATT and SNEGSKA (reference sequence). DNA of the CDR3: TGCAGTGCGGAATTTGTACAGGAAAGGAACACTGAAGCTTTCTTT. Amino acids: CSAEFVQERNTEAFF.